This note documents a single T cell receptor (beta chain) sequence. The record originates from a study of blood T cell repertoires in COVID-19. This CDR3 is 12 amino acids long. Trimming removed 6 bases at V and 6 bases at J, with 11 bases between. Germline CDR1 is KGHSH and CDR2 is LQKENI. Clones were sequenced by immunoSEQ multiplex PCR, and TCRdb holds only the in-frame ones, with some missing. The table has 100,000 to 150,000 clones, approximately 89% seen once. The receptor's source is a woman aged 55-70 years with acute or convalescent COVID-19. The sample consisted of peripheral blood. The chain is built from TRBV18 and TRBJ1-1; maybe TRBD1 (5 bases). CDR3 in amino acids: CASSPQGSEAFF. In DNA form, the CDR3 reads TGTGCCAGCTCGCCCCAGGGATCTGAAGCTTTCTTT.